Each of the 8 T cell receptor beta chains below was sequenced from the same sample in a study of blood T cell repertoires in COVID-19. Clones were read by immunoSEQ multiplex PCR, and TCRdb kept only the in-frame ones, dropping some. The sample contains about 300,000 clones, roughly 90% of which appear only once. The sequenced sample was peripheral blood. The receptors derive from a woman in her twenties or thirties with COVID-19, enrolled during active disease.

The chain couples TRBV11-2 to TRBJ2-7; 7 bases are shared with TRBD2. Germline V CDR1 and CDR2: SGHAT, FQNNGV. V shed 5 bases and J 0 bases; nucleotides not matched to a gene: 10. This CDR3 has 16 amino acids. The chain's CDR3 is CASSPHGGSLSYEQYF. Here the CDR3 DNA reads TGTGCCAGCAGCCCTCACGGGGGGTCCCTCTCCTACGAGCAGTACTTC.

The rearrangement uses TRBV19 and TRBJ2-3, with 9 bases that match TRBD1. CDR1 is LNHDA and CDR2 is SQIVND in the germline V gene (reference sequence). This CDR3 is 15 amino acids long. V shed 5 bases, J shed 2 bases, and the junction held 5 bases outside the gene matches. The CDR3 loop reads CASSPWDRATDTQYF. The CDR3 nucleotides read TGTGCCAGTAGTCCCTGGGACAGGGCCACAGATACGCAGTATTTT.

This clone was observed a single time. The CDR3 is CASSRDRGVYTF. In nucleotides, the CDR3 is TGTGCCAGCAGCCGGGACAGGGGCGTCTACACCTTC. This chain uses TRBV5-4 with TRBJ1-2, with 10 bases aligning to TRBD1. The V segment lost 4 bases and the J segment 10 bases; nucleotides outside the gene matches: 4. In germline, CDR1 is SGHNT, CDR2 YYREEE (reference sequence). CDR3 length equals 12 residues.

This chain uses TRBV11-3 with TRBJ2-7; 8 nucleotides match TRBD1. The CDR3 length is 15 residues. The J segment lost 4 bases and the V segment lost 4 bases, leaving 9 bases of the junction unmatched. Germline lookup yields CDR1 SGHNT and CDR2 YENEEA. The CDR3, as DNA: TGTGCCAGCAGCTCCGGACAGGGCCTTGAGTACGAGCAGTACTTC. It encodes CASSSGQGLEYEQYF.

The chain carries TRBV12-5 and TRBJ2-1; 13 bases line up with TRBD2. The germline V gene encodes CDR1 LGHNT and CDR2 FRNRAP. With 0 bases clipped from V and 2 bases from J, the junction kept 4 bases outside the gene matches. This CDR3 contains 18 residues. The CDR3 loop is CASGLVRLAGGAYNEQFF. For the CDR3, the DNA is TGTGCTAGTGGTTTGGTAAGACTAGCGGGGGGCGCCTACAATGAGCAGTTCTTC. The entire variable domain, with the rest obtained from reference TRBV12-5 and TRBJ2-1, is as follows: DARVTQTPRHKVTEMGQEVTMRCQPILGHNTVFWYRQTMMQGLELLAYFRNRAPLDDSGMPKDRFSAEMPDATLATLKIQPSEPRDSAVYFCASGLVRLAGGAYNEQFFGPGTRLTVL.

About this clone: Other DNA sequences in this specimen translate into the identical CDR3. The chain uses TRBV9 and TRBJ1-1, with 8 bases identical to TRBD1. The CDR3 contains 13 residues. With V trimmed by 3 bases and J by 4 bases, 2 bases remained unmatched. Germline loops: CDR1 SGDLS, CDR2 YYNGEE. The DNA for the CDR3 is TGTGCCAGCAGCGGCACAGGGGGCACTGAAGCTTTCTTT. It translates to CASSGTGGTEAFF.

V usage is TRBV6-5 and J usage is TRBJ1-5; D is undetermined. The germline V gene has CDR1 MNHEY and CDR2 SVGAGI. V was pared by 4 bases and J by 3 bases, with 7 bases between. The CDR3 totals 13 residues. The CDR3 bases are TGTGCCAGCAGTTTATCTGTCAATCAGCCCCAGCATTTT. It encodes CASSLSVNQPQHF.

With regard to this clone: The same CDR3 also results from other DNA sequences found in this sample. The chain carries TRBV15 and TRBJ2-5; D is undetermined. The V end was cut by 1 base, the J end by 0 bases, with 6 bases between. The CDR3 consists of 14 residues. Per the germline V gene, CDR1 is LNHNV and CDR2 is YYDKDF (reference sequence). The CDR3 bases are TGTGCCACCAGCAGAGGCCAGAACCAAGAGACCCAGTACTTC. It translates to CATSRGQNQETQYF. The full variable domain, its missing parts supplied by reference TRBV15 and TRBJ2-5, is DAMVIQNPRYQVTQFGKPVTLSCSQTLNHNVMYWYQQKSSQAPKLLFHYYDKDFNNEADTPDNFQSRRPNTSFCFLDIRSPGLGDTAMYLCATSRGQNQETQYFGPGTRLLVL.